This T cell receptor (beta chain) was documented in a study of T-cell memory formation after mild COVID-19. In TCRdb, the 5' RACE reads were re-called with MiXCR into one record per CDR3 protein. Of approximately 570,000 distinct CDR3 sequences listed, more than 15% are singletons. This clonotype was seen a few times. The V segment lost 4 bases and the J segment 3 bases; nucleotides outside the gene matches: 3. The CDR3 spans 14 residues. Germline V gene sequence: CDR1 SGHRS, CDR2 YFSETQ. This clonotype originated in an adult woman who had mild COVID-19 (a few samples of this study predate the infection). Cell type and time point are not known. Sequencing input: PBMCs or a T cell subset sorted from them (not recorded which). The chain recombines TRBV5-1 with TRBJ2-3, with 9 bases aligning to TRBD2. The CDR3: CASSASGKTDTQYF. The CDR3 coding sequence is TGCGCCAGCAGCGCTAGCGGGAAAACAGATACGCAGTATTTT.